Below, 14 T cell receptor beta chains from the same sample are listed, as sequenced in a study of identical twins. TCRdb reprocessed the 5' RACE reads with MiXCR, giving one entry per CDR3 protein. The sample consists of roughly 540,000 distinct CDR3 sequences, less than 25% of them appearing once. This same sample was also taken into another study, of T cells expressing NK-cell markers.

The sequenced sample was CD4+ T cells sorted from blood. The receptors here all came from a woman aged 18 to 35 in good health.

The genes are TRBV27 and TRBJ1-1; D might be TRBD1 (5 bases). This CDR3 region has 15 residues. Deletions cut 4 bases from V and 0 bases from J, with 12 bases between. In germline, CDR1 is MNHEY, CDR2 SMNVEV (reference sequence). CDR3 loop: CASSSQRGVNTEAFF. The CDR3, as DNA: TGTGCCAGCAGTTCCCAAAGAGGGGTGAACACTGAAGCTTTCTTT.

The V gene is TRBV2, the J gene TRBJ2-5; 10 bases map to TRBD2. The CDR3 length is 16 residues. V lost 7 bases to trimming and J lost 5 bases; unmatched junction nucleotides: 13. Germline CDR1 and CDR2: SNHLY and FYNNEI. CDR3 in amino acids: CASTIIRTSGRETQYF. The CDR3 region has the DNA TGTGCCAGCACCATAATACGGACTAGCGGCAGGGAGACCCAGTACTTC.

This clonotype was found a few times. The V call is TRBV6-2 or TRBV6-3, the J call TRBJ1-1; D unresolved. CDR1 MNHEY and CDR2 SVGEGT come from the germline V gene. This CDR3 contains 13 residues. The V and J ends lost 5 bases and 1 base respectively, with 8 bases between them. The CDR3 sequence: CASSTTTNTEAFF. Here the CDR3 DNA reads TGTGCCAGCAGTACTACAACGAACACTGAAGCTTTCTTT.

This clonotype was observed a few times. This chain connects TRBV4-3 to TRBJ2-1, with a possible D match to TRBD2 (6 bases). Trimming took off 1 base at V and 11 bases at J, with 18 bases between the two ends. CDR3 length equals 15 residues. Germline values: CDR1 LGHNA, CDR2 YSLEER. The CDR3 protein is CASSQGPSAGSQQFF. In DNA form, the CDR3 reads TGCGCCAGCAGCCAAGGGCCTAGTGCGGGGAGCCAGCAGTTCTTC.

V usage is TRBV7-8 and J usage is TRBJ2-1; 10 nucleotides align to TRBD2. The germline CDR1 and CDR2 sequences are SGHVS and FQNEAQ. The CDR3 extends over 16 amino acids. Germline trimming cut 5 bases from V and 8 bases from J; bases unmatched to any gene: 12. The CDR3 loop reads CASSEKPLAGVDEQFF. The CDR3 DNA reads TGTGCCAGCAGCGAAAAACCTCTAGCGGGAGTGGATGAGCAGTTCTTC.

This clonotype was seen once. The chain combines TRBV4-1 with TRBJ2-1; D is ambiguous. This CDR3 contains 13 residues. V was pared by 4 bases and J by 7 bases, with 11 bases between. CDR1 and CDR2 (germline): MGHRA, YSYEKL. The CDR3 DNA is TGCGCCAGCAGCCGTCTCGGATTGAATGAGCAGTTCTTC. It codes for CASSRLGLNEQFF.

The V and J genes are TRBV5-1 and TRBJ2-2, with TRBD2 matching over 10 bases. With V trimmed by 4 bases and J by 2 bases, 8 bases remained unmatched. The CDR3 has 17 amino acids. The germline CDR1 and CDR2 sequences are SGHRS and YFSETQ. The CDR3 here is CASSGSSGSPNTGELFF. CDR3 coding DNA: TGCGCCAGCAGCGGTTCTAGCGGGAGCCCCAACACCGGGGAGCTGTTTTTT.

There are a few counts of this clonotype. In nucleotides, the CDR3 is TGTGCCAGCAGTGAGCAGGGGGGAAGGGGTGAGCAGTTCTTC. This codes for CASSEQGGRGEQFF. V is TRBV6-4 and J is TRBJ2-1, with D tentatively TRBD1 (7 bases). Trimming stripped 3 bases from V and 9 bases from J, with 15 bases between. CDR3 length: 14 amino acids. Germline CDR1 and CDR2: MRHNA and SNTAGT.

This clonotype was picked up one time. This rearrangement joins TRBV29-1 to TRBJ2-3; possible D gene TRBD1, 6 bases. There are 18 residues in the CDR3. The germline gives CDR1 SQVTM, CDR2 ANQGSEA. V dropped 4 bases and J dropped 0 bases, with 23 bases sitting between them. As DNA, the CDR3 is TGCAGCGTTGGACCGGACAGAAGGGACCAATCTAGCACAGATACGCAGTATTTT. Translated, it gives CSVGPDRRDQSSTDTQYF.

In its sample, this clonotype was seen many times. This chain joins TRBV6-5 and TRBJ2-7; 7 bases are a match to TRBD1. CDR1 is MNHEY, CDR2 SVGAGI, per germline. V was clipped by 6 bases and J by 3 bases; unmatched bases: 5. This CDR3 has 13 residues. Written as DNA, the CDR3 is TGTGCCAGCAGATACGGGACAGACTACGAGCAGTACTTC. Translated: CASRYGTDYEQYF.

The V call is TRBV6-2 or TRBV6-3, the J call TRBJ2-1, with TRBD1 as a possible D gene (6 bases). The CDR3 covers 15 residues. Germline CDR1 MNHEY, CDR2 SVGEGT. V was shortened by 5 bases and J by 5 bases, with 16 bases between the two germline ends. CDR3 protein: CASSQGSSGHNEQFF. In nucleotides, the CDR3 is TGTGCCAGCAGTCAGGGGTCTTCCGGACACAATGAGCAGTTCTTC.

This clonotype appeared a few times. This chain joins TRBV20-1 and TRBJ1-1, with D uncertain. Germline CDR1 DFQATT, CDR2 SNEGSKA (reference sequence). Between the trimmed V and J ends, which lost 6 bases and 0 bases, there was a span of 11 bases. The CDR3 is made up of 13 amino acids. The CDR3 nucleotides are TGCAGTGCGAAACAGAGTATGAACACTGAAGCTTTCTTT. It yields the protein CSAKQSMNTEAFF.

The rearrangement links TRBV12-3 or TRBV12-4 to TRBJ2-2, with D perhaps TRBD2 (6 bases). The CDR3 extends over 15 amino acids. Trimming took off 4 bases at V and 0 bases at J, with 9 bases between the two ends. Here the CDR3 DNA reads TGTGCCAGCAGTTGGGGAGGAGCGAACACCGGGGAGCTGTTTTTT. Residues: CASSWGGANTGELFF.

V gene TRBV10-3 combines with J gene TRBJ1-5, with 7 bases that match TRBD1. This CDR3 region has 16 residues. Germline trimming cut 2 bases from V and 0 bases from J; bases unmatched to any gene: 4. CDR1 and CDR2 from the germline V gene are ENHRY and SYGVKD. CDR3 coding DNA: TGTGCCATCAGTGAGCGGACAGGCATTAGCAATCAGCCCCAGCATTTT. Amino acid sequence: CAISERTGISNQPQHF.